Presented here are 14 T cell receptor beta chains from one specimen sequenced in a study of T cell repertoires in breast cancer. Primers covering all TCR V genes were used in emulsion RT-PCR on CD8+ T cells. Blocking oligonucleotides added to a second nested PCR suppressed unpaired genes. TCRdb itself ran the emulsion pairing reads through MiXCR, one entry per CDR3 protein. The table lists about 40,000 distinct CDR3 sequences, less than 55% of them singletons. The sample consisted of CD8+ T cells. Receptors originate from a pool of human donors with breast cancer or a healthy control (not recorded which).

A word on this clonotype: The final CDR3 position lacks the conserved phenylalanine or tryptophan, pointing to a likely read error. This chain joins TRBV27 and TRBJ1-5; the D is unclear. The CDR3 has 14 residues. Trimming stripped 8 bases from V and 3 bases from J, with 14 bases between. From germline, CDR1 is MNHEY and CDR2 SMNVEV (reference sequence). The chain's CDR3 is CASGKERPNQPQHS. The DNA for the CDR3 is TGTGCCAGCGGTAAGGAAAGGCCCAATCAGCCCCAGCATTCT.

The V gene is TRBV9, the J gene TRBJ1-1, with 8 bases matching TRBD1. Germline V gene sequence: CDR1 SGDLS, CDR2 YYNGEE. The CDR3 totals 16 residues. V dropped 4 bases and J dropped 1; count of bases not matched to a gene: 9. In DNA form, the CDR3 reads TGTGCCAGCAGCATAGCACCGGGACAGGCGAACACTGAAGCTTTCTTT. Encoded protein: CASSIAPGQANTEAFF.

This clonotype has just one count. This chain uses TRBV7-6 with TRBJ1-1; weak D call: TRBD1 (5 bases). CDR1 and CDR2 from the germline V gene are SGHVS and FNYEAQ. This CDR3 comprises 15 residues. V was pared by 6 bases and J by 1 base, with 15 bases between. The CDR3: CASRKTQDPNTEAFF. In nucleotides, the CDR3 is TGTGCCAGCAGGAAAACACAGGACCCGAACACTGAAGCTTTCTTT.

This clonotype occurred many times. This chain joins TRBV27 and TRBJ2-3; tentatively, D is TRBD1 (5 bases). V was clipped by 7 bases and J by 0 bases, with 11 bases between them. The CDR3 has 14 residues. Germline CDR1 reads MNHEY; CDR2 reads SMNVEV (reference sequence). CDR3 amino acids: CASKPAGSTDTQYF. The CDR3 DNA follows: TGTGCCAGCAAACCTGCAGGGAGCACAGATACGCAGTATTTT.

The chain couples TRBV4-1 to TRBJ2-3; D remains ambiguous. V was trimmed by 2 bases and J by 4 bases, leaving 13 bases between them. This CDR3 contains 15 residues. CDR1 and CDR2 (germline): MGHRA, YSYEKL. The CDR3 bases are TGCGCCAGCAGCCAACGAGCCGATGGCGCAGATACGCAGTATTTT. Residues: CASSQRADGADTQYF.

Ten or more counts support this clonotype. V and J are TRBV20-1 and TRBJ2-3; 11 bases map to TRBD2. Trimming took 1 base from V and 3 from J; bases not matched to a gene: 6. CDR3 size: 16 residues. Per germline, CDR1 DFQATT and CDR2 SNEGSKA (reference sequence). In DNA, the CDR3 is TGCAGTGCTAGAGCCCCACTAGCGGGGGAGACAGATACGCAGTATTTT. This translates into CSARAPLAGETDTQYF.

This clonotype was detected once. This may arise from a read error, as a much more abundant clone is one base away. The chain combines TRBV27 with TRBJ1-1; D may be TRBD1 (6 bases). Trimming removed 5 bases from V and 0 bases from J, with 13 bases in between. CDR3 length equals 15 residues. Germline-derived CDR1 and CDR2 are MNHEY and SMNVEV (reference sequence). CDR3 sequence (DNA): TGTGCCAGCAGTATAGGGGGGAGGTTGAACACTGAAGCTTTCTTT. Protein product: CASSIGGRLNTEAFF.

This rearrangement joins TRBV19 to TRBJ1-1; 7 bases match TRBD1. Losses at the gene ends were 5 bases for V and 5 bases for J; bases not matched to a gene: 11. The CDR3 consists of 15 residues. CDR1 is LNHDA, CDR2 SQIVND, per germline (reference sequence). DNA for the CDR3: TGTGCCAGTAGTCTCTCTGGGCAGGGGGGGACTGAAGCTTTCTTT. This encodes CASSLSGQGGTEAFF.

This clonotype was seen only a few times. The CDR3, as DNA: TGTGCCAGTAGAACTAGGATGGCAGATACGCAGTATTTT. Translating it yields CASRTRMADTQYF. V is TRBV19 and J is TRBJ2-3; a weak D match, TRBD2 (5 bases). Germline V gene lookup returns CDR1 LNHDA and CDR2 SQIVND (reference sequence). Trimming pared 6 bases from V and 4 bases from J, leaving 11 bases between. The CDR3 sequence is 13 residues long.

This clonotype has ten or more counts. V gene TRBV7-2 combines with J gene TRBJ1-1, with D possibly matching TRBD1 (5 bases). This CDR3 region has 14 residues. Germline CDR1 and CDR2: SGHTA and FQGNSA. The V and J ends lost 1 base and 5 bases respectively, with 11 bases between them. CDR3 region: CASSLGWGWTEAFF. The DNA of the CDR3 is TGTGCCAGCAGCTTAGGGTGGGGGTGGACTGAAGCTTTCTTT.

This clonotype was seen a few times. The chain combines TRBV6-6 with TRBJ1-2, with D possibly TRBD1 on 5 matching bases. The ends were cut back, 2 bases at V and 4 bases at J, with 20 bases in the middle. In germline, CDR1 is MNHNY, CDR2 SVGAGI (reference sequence). The CDR3 length is 17 residues. The chain's CDR3 is CASSYASDRISGYGYTF. Written as DNA, the CDR3 is TGTGCCAGCAGTTACGCCTCCGACAGAATCAGCGGCTATGGCTACACCTTC.

This chain connects TRBV7-3 to TRBJ2-3, with 8 nucleotides matching TRBD2. CDR3 size: 16 residues. Looked up from germline, CDR1 is SGHTA and CDR2 is FQGTGA. J gave up 4 bases and V 5 bases, and 11 bases lay outside the gene matches. CDR3 loop: CASSAGAGGISDTQYF. In DNA form, the CDR3 reads TGTGCCAGCAGCGCCGGGGCGGGAGGCATTTCAGATACGCAGTATTTT.

The genes are TRBV7-3 and TRBJ2-3; the D is unclear. Germline V gene lookup returns CDR1 SGHTA and CDR2 FQGTGA. The CDR3 totals 14 residues. Trimming took off 9 bases at V and 6 bases at J, with 19 bases between the two ends. The CDR3 nucleotides read TGTGCCAGTGGCATGTCGGGCCCCTCGGATACGCAGTATTTT. It translates to CASGMSGPSDTQYF.

The chain is built from TRBV12-3 or TRBV12-4 and TRBJ2-3; 7 nucleotides line up with TRBD2. V trimming: 6 bases; J trimming: 6 bases; junction bases outside the gene matches: 6. This CDR3 comprises 13 residues. This CDR3 is CASRLAGDDTQYF. CDR3 coding DNA: TGTGCCAGCAGGCTCGCGGGGGACGATACGCAGTATTTT.